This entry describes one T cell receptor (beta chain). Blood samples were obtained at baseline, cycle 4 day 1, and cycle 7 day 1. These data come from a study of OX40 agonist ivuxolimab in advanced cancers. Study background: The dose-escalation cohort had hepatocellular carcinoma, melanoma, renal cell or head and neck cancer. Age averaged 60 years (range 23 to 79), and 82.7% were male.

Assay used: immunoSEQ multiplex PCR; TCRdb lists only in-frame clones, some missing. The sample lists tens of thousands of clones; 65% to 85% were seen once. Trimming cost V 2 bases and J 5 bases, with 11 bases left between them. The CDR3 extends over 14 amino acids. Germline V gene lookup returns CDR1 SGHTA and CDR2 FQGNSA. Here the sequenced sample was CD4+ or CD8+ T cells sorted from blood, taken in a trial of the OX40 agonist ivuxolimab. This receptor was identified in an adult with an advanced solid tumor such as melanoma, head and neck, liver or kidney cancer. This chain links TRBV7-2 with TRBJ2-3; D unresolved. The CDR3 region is CASSLTRNQDTQYF. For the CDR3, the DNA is TGTGCCAGCAGCTTAACCAGAAACCAAGATACGCAGTATTTT.